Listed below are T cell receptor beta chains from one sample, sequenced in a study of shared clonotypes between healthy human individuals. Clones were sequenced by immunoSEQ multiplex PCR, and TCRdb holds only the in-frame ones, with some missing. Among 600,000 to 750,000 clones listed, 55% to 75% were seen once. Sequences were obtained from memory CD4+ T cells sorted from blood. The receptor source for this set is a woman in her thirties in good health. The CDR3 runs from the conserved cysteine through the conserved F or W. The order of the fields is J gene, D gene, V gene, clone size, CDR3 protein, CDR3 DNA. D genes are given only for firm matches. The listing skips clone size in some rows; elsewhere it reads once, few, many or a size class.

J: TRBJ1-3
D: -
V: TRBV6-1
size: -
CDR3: CASNLSSGNTIYF
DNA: TGTGCCAGCAATTTGAGCTCTGGAAACACCATATATTTT

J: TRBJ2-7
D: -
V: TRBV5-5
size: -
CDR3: CASSLARKYEQYF
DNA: TGTGCCAGCAGCTTGGCCAGGAAGTACGAGCAGTACTTC

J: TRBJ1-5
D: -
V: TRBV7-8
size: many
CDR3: CASRLGAGQPQHF
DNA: TGTGCCAGCAGACTGGGAGCAGGACAGCCCCAGCATTTT

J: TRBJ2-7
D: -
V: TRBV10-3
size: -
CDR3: CAISEGYEQYF
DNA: TGTGCCATCAGTGAAGGATACGAGCAGTACTTC

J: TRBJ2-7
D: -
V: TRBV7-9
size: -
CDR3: CASSRGPYEQYF
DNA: TGTGCCAGCAGCAGGGGTCCCTACGAGCAGTACTTC

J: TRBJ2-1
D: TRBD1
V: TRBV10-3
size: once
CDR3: CATGQGDYNEQFF
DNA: TGTGCCACGGGACAGGGGGACTACAATGAGCAGTTCTTC

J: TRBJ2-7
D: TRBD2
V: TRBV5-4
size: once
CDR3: CASSESSGRAYEQYF
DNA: TGTGCCAGCAGCGAGTCTAGCGGGAGGGCCTACGAGCAGTACTTC

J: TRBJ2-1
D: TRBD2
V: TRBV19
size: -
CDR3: CASSIKRDYTYNEQFF
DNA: TGTGCCAGTAGTATTAAAAGGGACTATACCTACAATGAGCAGTTCTTC

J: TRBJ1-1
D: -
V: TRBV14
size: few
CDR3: CASSQVGGKAFF
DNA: TGTGCCAGCAGCCAAGTCGGGGGTAAGGCTTTCTTT

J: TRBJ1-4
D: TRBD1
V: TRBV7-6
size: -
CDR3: CASSANRGRAEKLFF
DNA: TGTGCCAGCAGCGCAAACAGGGGGCGCGCTGAAAAACTGTTTTTT

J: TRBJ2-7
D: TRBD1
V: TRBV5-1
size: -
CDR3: CASSRSRDRTYEQYF
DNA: TGCGCCAGCAGCAGGTCCCGGGACAGGACCTACGAGCAGTACTTC

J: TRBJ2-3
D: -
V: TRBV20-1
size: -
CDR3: CSASRPDTQYF
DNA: TGCAGTGCCTCAAGGCCAGATACGCAGTATTTT

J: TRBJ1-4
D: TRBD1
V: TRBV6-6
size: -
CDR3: CASSYSTGGTEKLFF
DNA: TGTGCCAGCAGTTACTCGACAGGGGGTACGGAAAAACTGTTTTTT

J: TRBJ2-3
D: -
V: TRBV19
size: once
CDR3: CASRQGGTDTQYF
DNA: TGTGCCAGTAGGCAGGGGGGGACAGATACGCAGTATTTT

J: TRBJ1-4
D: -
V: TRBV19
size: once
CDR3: CASSQQATNEKLFF
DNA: TGTGCCAGTAGTCAGCAGGCAACTAATGAAAAACTGTTTTTT

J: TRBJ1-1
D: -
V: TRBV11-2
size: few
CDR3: CASSQGGGPGAFF
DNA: TGTGCCAGCAGTCAAGGGGGGGGCCCTGGAGCTTTCTTT

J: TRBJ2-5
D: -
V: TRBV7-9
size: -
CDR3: CASSLALQGGTQYF
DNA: TGTGCCAGCAGCCTCGCCCTGCAAGGTGGGACCCAGTACTTC

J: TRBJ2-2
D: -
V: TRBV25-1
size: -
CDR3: CASSEWGRGNTGELFF
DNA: TGTGCCAGCAGTGAATGGGGCAGGGGTAACACCGGGGAGCTGTTTTTT

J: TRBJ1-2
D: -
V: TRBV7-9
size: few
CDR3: CASRTDTYGYTF
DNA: TGTGCCAGCAGGACAGATACCTATGGCTACACCTTC

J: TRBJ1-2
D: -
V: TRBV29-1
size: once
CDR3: CSAGDSRGYTF
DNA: TGCAGCGCCGGAGACAGTCGGGGCTACACCTTC

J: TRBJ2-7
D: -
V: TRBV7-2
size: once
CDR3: CASSPARGVGTEQYF
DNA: TGTGCCAGCAGCCCAGCAAGGGGGGTCGGGACCGAGCAGTACTTC

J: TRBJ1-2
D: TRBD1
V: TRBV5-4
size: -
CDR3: CASSFDRGGYGYTF
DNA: TGTGCCAGCAGCTTTGACAGGGGTGGGTATGGCTACACCTTC

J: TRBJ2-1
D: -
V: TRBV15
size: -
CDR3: CATSRARGPYNEQFF
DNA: TGTGCCACCAGCAGAGCGCGGGGTCCCTACAATGAGCAGTTCTTC

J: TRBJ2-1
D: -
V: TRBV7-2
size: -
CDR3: CASSLALGTAFSSYNEQFF
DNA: TGTGCCAGCAGCTTAGCGCTGGGGACGGCTTTTAGCTCCTACAATGAGCAGTTCTTC

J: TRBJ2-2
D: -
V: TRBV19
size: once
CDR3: CASSPGPTRRTGELFF
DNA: TGTGCCAGTAGTCCGGGACCGACGAGGCGCACCGGGGAGCTGTTTTTT

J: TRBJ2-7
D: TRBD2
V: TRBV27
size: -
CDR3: CASSTVRTSLVEQYF
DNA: TGTGCCAGCAGTACAGTGCGGACTAGCTTGGTCGAGCAGTACTTC

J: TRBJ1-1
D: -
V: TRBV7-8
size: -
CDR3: CASSRDSTEAFF
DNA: TGTGCCAGCAGCCGCGACAGCACCGAAGCTTTCTTT